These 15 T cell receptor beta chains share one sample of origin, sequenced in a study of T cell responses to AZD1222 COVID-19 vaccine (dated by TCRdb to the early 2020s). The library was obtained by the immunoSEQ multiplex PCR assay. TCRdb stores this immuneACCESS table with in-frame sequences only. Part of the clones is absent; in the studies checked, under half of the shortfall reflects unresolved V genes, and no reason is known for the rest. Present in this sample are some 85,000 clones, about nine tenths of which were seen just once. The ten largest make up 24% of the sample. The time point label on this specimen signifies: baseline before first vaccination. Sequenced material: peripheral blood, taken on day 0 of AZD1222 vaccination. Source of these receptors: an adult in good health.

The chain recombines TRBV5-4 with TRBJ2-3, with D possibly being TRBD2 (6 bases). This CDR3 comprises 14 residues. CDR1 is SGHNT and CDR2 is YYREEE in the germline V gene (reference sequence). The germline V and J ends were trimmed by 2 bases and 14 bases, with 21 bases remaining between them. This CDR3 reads CASSLSSHGGRRYF. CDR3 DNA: TGTGCCAGCAGCTTATCCTCTCATGGGGGGAGAAGGTATTTT.

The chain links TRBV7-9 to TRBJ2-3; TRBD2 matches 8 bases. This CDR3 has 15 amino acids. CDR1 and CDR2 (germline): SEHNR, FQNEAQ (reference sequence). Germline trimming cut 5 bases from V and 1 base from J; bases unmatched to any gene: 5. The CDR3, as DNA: TGTGCCAGCAGCCCTCAGACTAGCGGCACAGATACGCAGTATTTT. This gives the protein CASSPQTSGTDTQYF.

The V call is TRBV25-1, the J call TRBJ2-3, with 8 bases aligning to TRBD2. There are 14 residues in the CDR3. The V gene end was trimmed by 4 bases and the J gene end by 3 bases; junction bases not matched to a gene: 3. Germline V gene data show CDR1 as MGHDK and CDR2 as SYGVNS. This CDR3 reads CASSVAGGTDTQYF. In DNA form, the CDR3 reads TGTGCCAGCAGTGTGGCGGGGGGAACAGATACGCAGTATTTT.

In nucleotides, the CDR3 is TGTGCCACCAGTGAATCTCGGGAGGGCTACAATGAGCAGTTCTTC. It specifies CATSESREGYNEQFF. This rearrangement joins TRBV24-1 to TRBJ2-1; 8 bases map to TRBD2. Losses at the gene ends were 4 bases for V and 3 bases for J; bases not matched to a gene: 4. CDR1 and CDR2 from the germline V gene are KGHDR and SFDVKD. The CDR3 extends over 15 amino acids.

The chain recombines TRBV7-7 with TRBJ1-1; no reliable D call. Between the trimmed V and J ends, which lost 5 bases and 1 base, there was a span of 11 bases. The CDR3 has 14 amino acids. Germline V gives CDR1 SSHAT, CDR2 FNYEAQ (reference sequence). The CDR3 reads CASSPVETNTEAFF. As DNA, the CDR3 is TGTGCCAGCAGCCCCGTGGAGACGAACACTGAAGCTTTCTTT.

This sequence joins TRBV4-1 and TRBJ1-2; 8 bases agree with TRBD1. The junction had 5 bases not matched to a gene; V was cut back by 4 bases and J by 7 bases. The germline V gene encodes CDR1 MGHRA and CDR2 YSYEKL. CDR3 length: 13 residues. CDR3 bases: TGCGCCAGCAGCCCGACGGGACAGGCTGGCTACACCTTC. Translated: CASSPTGQAGYTF.

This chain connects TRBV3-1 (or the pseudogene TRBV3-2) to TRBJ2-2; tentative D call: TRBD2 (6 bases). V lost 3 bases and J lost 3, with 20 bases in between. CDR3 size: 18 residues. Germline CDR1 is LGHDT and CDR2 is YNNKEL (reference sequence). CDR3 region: CASSQDGRLGLDTGELFF. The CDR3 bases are TGTGCCAGCAGCCAGGACGGGAGACTGGGGCTTGACACCGGGGAGCTGTTTTTT.

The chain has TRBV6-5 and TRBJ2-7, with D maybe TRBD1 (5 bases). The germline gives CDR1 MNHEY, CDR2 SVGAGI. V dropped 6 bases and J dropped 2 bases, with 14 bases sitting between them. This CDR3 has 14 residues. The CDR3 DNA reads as TGTGCCAGCAGGTTAGGGGCGATACCCTACGAGCAGTACTTC. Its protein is CASRLGAIPYEQYF.

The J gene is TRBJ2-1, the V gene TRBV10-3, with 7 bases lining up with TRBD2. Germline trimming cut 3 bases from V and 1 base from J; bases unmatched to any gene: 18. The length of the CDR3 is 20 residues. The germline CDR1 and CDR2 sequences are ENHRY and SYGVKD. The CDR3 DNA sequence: TGTGCCATCAGTGACCCGATGGGGGGGAAGAGCGTACCATCCTACAATGAGCAGTTCTTC. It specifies CAISDPMGGKSVPSYNEQFF.

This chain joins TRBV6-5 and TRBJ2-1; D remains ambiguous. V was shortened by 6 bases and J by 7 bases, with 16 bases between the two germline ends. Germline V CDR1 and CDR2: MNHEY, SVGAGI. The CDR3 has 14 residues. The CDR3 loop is CASSVNVGPNEQFF. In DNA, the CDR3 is TGTGCCAGCAGCGTCAATGTCGGGCCTAATGAGCAGTTCTTC.

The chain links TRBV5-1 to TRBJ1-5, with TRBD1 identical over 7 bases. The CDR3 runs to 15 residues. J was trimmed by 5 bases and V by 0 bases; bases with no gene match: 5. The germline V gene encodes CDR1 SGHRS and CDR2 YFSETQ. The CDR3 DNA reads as TGCGCCAGCAGCTTGGGGACAGGAGGTTATCAGCCCCAGCATTTT. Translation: CASSLGTGGYQPQHF.

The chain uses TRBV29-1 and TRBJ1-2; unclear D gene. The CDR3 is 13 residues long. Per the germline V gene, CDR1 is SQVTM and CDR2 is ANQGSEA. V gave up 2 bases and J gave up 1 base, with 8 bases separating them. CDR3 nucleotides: TGCAGCGTTGAATTGAGTTTTAACTATGGCTACACCTTC. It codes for CSVELSFNYGYTF.

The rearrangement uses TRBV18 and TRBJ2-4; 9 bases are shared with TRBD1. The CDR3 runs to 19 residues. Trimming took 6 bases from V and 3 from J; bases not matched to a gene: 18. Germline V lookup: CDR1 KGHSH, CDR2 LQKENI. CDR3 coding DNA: TGTGCCAGCTCTCCCCCCACCCGGGACAGGGATATTGGCAAAAACATTCAGTACTTC. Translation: CASSPPTRDRDIGKNIQYF.

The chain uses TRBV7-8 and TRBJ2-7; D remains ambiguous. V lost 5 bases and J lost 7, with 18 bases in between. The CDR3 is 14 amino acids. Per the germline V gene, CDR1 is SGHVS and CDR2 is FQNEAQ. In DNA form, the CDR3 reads TGTGCCAGCAGCCGTGCGCACCCTTCCTTGGAGCAGTACTTC. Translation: CASSRAHPSLEQYF.

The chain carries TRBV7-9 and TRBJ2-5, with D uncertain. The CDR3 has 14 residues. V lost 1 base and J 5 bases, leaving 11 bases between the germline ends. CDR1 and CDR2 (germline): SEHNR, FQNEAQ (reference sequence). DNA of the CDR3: TGTGCCAGCAGCTTAGGGTCGGTGCTGGAGACCCAGTACTTC. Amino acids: CASSLGSVLETQYF.